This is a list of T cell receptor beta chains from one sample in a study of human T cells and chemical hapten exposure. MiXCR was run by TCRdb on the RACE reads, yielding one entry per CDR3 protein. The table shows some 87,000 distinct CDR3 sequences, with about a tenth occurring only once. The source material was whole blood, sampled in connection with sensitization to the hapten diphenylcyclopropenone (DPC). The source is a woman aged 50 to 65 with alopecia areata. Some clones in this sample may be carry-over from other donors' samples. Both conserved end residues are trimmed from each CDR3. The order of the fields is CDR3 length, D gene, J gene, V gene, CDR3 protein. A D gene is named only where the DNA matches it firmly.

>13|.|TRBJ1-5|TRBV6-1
ASQRSPQVNQPQH
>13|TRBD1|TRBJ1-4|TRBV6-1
ASSRGTGVNEKLF
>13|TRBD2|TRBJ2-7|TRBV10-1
ASSESGGLAGSQH
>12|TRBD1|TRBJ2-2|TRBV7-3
ASSISGGSGELF
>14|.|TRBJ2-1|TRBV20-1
SASFPTASSYNEQF
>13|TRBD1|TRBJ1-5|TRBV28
ASSPGTGGYQPQH
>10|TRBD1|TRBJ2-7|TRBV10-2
ASWDSSYEQY
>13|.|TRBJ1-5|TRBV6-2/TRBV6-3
ASSPGTSRVVPQH
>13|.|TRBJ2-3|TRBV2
ASSEGTPSTDTQY
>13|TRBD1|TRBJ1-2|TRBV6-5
ASSSPTGRHDGYT
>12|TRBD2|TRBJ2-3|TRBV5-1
ASRLAGATDTQY
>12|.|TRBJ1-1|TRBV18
ASSPRETGRQAF
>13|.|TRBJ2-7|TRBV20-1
SARGSPGLAYEQY
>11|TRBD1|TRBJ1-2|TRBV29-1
SVETGNSYGYT
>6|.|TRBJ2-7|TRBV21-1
ASSWGY
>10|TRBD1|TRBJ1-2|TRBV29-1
SVSGTAYGYT
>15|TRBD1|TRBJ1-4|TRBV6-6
ASSYSTGGLTNEKLF
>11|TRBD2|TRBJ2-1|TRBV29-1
SKLAGGYNEQF
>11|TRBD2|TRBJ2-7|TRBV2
ASSSSGFLEQY
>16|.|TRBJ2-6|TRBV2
ASSAGRPTYGGANVLT
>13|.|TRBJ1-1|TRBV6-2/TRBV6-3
ASSYGRAKGTEAF
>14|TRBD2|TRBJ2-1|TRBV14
ASSQDVRLAYNEQF
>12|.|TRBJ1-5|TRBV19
ASDIGGGNQPQH
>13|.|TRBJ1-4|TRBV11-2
ASSSDTATNEKLF
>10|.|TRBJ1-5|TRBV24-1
ATSDPNQPQH
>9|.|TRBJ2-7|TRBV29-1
SRQTRDPMA
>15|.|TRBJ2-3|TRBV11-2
ASSLAGSLTTRDTQY
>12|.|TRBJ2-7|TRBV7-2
ASLLGTLSYEQY
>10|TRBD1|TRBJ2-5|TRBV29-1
SVRQGQETQY
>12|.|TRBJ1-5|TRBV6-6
ASSYSGGYQPQH
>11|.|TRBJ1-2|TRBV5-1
ASSFGERYGYT
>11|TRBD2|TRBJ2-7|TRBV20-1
SAGKPTSGEQY
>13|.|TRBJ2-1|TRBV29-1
SVPSRHSSYNEQF
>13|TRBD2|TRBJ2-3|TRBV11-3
ASSPGLANTDTQY
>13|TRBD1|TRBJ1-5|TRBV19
ASTSDRVWNQPQH
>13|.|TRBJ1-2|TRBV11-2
ASSLDRSAVYGYT
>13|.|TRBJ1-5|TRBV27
ASSITGQGNQPQH
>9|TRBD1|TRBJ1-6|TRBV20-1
SAPTDRELH
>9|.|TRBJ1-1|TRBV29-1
SVETGAEAF
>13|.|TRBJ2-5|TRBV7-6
ASSITTTGRETQY
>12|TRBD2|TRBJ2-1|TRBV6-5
ASSAPGGAGEQF
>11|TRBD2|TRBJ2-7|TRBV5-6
ASNPGGPNEQY
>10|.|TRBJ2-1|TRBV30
AWSVASAEQF